The 9 T cell receptor beta chains in this list originate from one sample, sequenced in a study of T cell responses to AZD1222 COVID-19 vaccine (dated by TCRdb to the early 2020s). The protocol used for the library was the immunoSEQ multiplex PCR assay. The table was pulled from immuneACCESS by TCRdb, which kept in-frame rearrangements only. Such tables lose some clones; where checked, under half of the loss comes from unresolved V genes, and the rest has no known cause. A total of around 130,000 clones appear in this sample, more than 85% of them only once. Of the sample, 0.9% to 0.95% falls within the top ten clones. Reading the label with the study, this specimen's time point is: baseline before first vaccination. Sample: peripheral blood, taken on day 0 of AZD1222 vaccination. Receptors were obtained from an adult in good health.

The sample holds one count of this clone. V is TRBV6-5 and J is TRBJ1-6; the match to TRBD1 covers 9 bases. The CDR3 extends over 14 amino acids. Unmatched junction bases numbered 4, after V lost 6 bases and J lost 7 bases. Germline V gene sequence: CDR1 MNHEY, CDR2 SVGAGI. CDR3 residues: CASRGQGNNSPLHF. CDR3 nucleotide sequence: TGTGCCAGCAGGGGACAGGGTAACAATTCACCCCTCCACTTT.

The chain couples TRBV28 to TRBJ1-2; D call uncertain. This CDR3 spans 15 amino acids. V was clipped by 3 bases and J by 2 bases, with 13 bases between them. Germline CDR1 reads MDHEN; CDR2 reads SYDVKM. The CDR3 loop reads CASSFGQTTNYGYTF. CDR3 DNA: TGTGCCAGCAGTTTCGGGCAGACCACCAACTATGGCTACACCTTC.

The V call is TRBV30, the J call TRBJ1-2; D perhaps matches TRBD1 (6 bases). This CDR3 is built from 14 residues. The ends were cut back, 0 bases at V and 4 bases at J, with 12 bases in the middle. Looked up from germline, CDR1 is GTSNPN and CDR2 is SVGIG (reference sequence). The CDR3 DNA follows: TGTGCCTGGAGTGTTCTACAGGGCCTCTATGGCTACACCTTC. Translating gives CAWSVLQGLYGYTF.

V and J are TRBV2 and TRBJ2-7, with 7 bases lining up with TRBD1. The length of the CDR3 is 14 residues. Per the germline V gene, CDR1 is SNHLY and CDR2 is FYNNEI. After removal of 6 bases from V and 4 bases from J, the junction contained 9 bases not matched to a gene. CDR3 sequence: CASSSGQRDYEQYF. The CDR3 nucleotides read TGTGCCAGCAGCTCGGGACAGAGAGATTACGAGCAGTACTTC.

The table lists this clone with a count of one. The rearrangement joins TRBV5-1 to TRBJ2-1; maybe TRBD1 (6 bases). Germline loops: CDR1 SGHRS, CDR2 YFSETQ. The V and J ends lost 2 bases and 0 bases respectively, with 9 bases between them. This CDR3 is 15 amino acids long. The CDR3 loop reads CASSFRQASYNEQFF. The DNA of the CDR3 is TGCGCCAGCAGCTTTCGACAGGCCTCCTACAATGAGCAGTTCTTC.

The rearrangement joins TRBV6-5 to TRBJ2-1; perhaps D is TRBD1 or TRBD2 (6 bases each). V lost 6 bases, J lost 4 bases, and 16 bases lay in between. Germline CDR1 and CDR2: MNHEY and SVGAGI. CDR3 size: 15 residues. CDR3 DNA: TGTGCCAGCAGCCCCCCGGGGGCAGGATACAATGAGCAGTTCTTC. It is translated as CASSPPGAGYNEQFF.

This chain connects TRBV6-6 to TRBJ2-1; 9 bases align to TRBD2. V dropped 6 bases and J dropped 5; count of bases not matched to a gene: 8. CDR1 and CDR2 from the germline V gene are MNHNY and SVGAGI (reference sequence). The CDR3 runs 15 residues. The CDR3 loop reads CASRRAGGPNNEQFF. In nucleotides, the CDR3 is TGTGCCAGCAGGAGAGCGGGGGGACCAAACAATGAGCAGTTCTTC.

V and J are TRBV5-1 and TRBJ2-7, with no clear D. Looked up from germline, CDR1 is SGHRS and CDR2 is YFSETQ. This CDR3 spans 13 amino acids. The ends were cut back, 1 base at V and 5 bases at J, with 10 bases in the middle. CDR3 in amino acids: CASSLMAPDEQYF. The CDR3 DNA follows: TGCGCCAGCAGCTTGATGGCCCCCGACGAGCAGTACTTC.

The rearrangement joins TRBV10-3 to TRBJ1-2; 8 bases are shared with TRBD1. V trimming: 7 bases; J trimming: 6 bases; junction bases outside the gene matches: 10. The germline CDR1 and CDR2 sequences are ENHRY and SYGVKD. This CDR3 comprises 14 residues. The CDR3 DNA sequence: TGTGCCATCAACGGTGACAGGGGCTGGGATGGCTACACCTTC. Translated: CAINGDRGWDGYTF.